This T cell receptor beta chain was obtained from a study of cytomegalovirus exposure and HLA in healthy donors (dated by TCRdb to the late 2010s). Notes on the research overall: In an earlier analysis of 450 to 750 of the donors, approximately 260 Gb of sequence data and 100 million or so unique TCR beta sequences from approximately 180 million T cells were reported. An early release that covered around 590 HLA-typed donors contained about 300 gigabases of sequencing data and around 80 million unique TCR sequences. The genetic ancestry cluster associated with self-reported Caucasian donors included 65% to 90% of the approximately 430 genotyped donors. The study aimed to test whether signatures of past pathogen exposure could be identified by cataloging public T cell receptors. Using immunosequencing, the study profiled T cell repertoires from 500 to 800 subjects and related those repertoires to cytomegalovirus serostatus. Besides the first cohort of 666 subjects, a separate validation cohort made up of around 120 different subjects was used. High-throughput TCR immunosequencing, statistical association of individual TCRs with disease status, and machine learning were combined to predict cytomegalovirus infection status. To study patterns of TCR occurrence, a later analysis re-analyzed previously published TCR beta repertoires from more than 550 donors and added high-resolution HLA genotyping. In the later analysis, no new phenotypic data were used to find candidate immune exposures; instead, reliance was placed on TCR beta sequences and their occurrence across donors. An earlier analysis of some 500 of the donors used high-throughput TCR beta sequencing to judge whether each TCR beta V gene segment behaved as functional or pseudogenic. Alongside the repertoire data, information on donor age, sex, ethnicity and CMV serostatus was compiled. In a later genetic analysis, genome-wide SNP genotypes for 398 of the 666 donors were used, and that subset was treated as a discovery cohort. All discovery cohort repertoires had been generated using a single sequencing platform. Both class I and class II loci were covered by HLA typing, at four-digit resolution. Typing coverage differed by locus: A, B, C, DRB1 and DQB1 were typed in roughly 629-630 donors, DQA1 in 522, DPA1 in approximately 600, and DPB1 in roughly 450. Several DR-DQ haplotypes were handled as single units for association and clustering, since linkage in the cohort was strong. Among some 400 genotyped donors of the cohort, an average of approximately 250,000 unique TCR beta nucleotide sequences were sequenced per donor, roughly 18% of them non-productive.

With regard to this clone: What this receptor recognizes is not known. No much larger clone is present one base from it, and per-base qualities are unavailable.

From the germline V gene (reference sequence), CDR1 is SEHNR and CDR2 is FQNEAQ. After removal of 5 bases from V and 2 bases from J, the junction retains 2 bases not matched to a gene. The CDR3 covers 14 residues, taking in both the cysteine and the phenylalanine. Only the CDR3 DNA is retained, 42 bases long and in frame from the first base. The cohort consisted of some 670 healthy bone marrow donors. All cohort members were sampled while nominally healthy, although unrecorded immune exposures were likely present. The donor was CMV seropositive and was included in the group of 250 to 300 seropositive cohort members. A peripheral blood sample was collected from each donor, and TCR beta sequencing was performed on peripheral blood mononuclear cells. Genomic DNA was extracted from the blood cell samples with the Qiagen DNeasy Blood Extraction Kit. Library preparation used the immunoSEQ multiplex PCR assay. For the multiplex PCR, a mixture combining 60 forward primers for TCR Vbeta segments and 13 reverse primers for TCR Jbeta segments was used. Amplification of the CDR3 region of rearranged TCR beta genes was performed with a multiplex PCR assay on genomic DNA. Amplified TCR beta libraries were sequenced as 87-base-pair reads on the Illumina HiSeq System. Turning to the authors' computational methods: In a later analysis, 70 million to 95 million unique TCR beta chains were counted across the 500 to 850 repertoires, and approximately 11 million of these chains were shared by at least two donors. To remove PCR and sequencing errors, raw reads were error-corrected and collapsed into unique sequences using a nearest-neighbor algorithm that merged closely related sequences. To assign V, D and J gene segments, CDR3 sequences were aligned to IMGT reference sequences. For a sequence to be retained, a match of at least six nucleotides was required to both a V gene segment and a J gene segment. Rearrangements were classified as productive when the CDR3 lacked stop codons and remained in frame with V and J, and all other rearrangements were classified as non-productive. Following IMGT convention, CDR3 was defined as the stretch from the second conserved V-encoded cysteine to the conserved J-encoded phenylalanine. In an earlier analysis of around 600 of the donors, sequences lacking an unambiguous match to a single V gene segment were excluded. In an earlier analysis of almost 600 of the donors, a V segment was called functional when productive rearrangements were above 56.7%, and segregating when the standard deviation between donors exceeded 5%. A statistical classification framework was developed to diagnose cytomegalovirus status using the catalog of TCR beta chain sequences. V and J gene assignment, in a later analysis, came from comparing TCR nucleotide sequences with IMGT/GENE-DB human TR gene sequences. A later analysis assigned CDR3 sequences and most-parsimonious VDJ recombination scenarios with the TCRdist pipeline. In a later analysis, each TCR beta chain was defined by its CDR3 amino acid sequence together with its V-gene family, and reads lacking a unique V-gene family were excluded. To address suspected cross-contamination and a sequencing artifact, a later analysis removed approximately 590 highly shared, low-generation-probability nucleotide sequences. For each public chain, a later analysis derived a clonal expansion index from normalized ranks of inferred template counts within each repertoire. Generation probabilities in a later analysis came from a VDJ recombination model fitted to out-of-frame rearrangements, and those results were checked against IGoR. Hypergeometric tests were used in a later analysis to score TCR-TCR, TCR-HLA and TCR-CMV co-occurrence, with a repertoire-size bias correction applied to the TCR pairs. False discovery rates were estimated in a later analysis by permuting HLA or CMV assignments 20 times. In a later analysis, co-occurring TCRs were grouped with DBSCAN, and TCRdist sequence similarity was added when clustering was performed within HLA-allele-positive subsets. Co-occurrence clustering excluded repertoires with fewer than 30,000 or more than 120,000 public chains, plus five with anomalous nucleotide sharing. The table comes from immuneACCESS by way of TCRdb, which keeps in-frame sequences with V and J called. Part of the clones is missing from these tables; in studies checked, under half for an unresolved V gene and the rest for unknown reasons. The V and J calls and clone size were taken over from that table, and D and trimming were inferred from the DNA. This sample comprises about 210,000 clones, around 75% of them detected only once. The biggest ten clones account for roughly 0.4% of the sample.

Broad study findings and their caveats: According to a later analysis, TCR association rates differed among HLA loci, with DRB1 alleles showing the most associated TCRs and HLA-C alleles showing the fewest. In the study, some 160 TCR beta chains were listed as associated with cytomegalovirus. The 87-base-pair reads could not distinguish some IMGT-functional V segments, including TRBV6-2 and TRBV6-3, so those segments were excluded. Most TCR sequences were observed very rarely across donors, whereas some public TCRs were present in many individuals. A later genetic analysis reported fewer N-insertions in productive TCRs among donors in an Asian-associated ancestry cluster than the roughly 670-donor mean. Roughly uniform sequencing depth across donors was assumed in presence/absence analyses, although this assumption may not hold. A group of highly shared sequence variants was considered likely to be a technical artifact of the sequencing pipeline. A later analysis reported that several top co-occurrence clusters appeared linked to parvovirus B19, influenza, CMV and Epstein-Barr virus. In a later analysis, HLA-associated TCR beta chains were found to be more clonally expanded and to have lower generation probabilities than equally common non-associated chains. The earlier analysis of about 600 of the donors excluded some 16 rarely observed V segments, including chromosome 9 orphons, because counts were too low. When HLA alleles, especially DR and DQ, strongly co-occurred, TCR associations were difficult to assign to individual alleles. The authors suggested that the approach could potentially be generalized to other disease states and immunological phenotypes. Immune exposure information for the cohort was limited to CMV serostatus. In an earlier analysis of several hundred of the donors, most TCR beta V segments were observed in productive rearrangements about 87% or about 30% of the time, broadly matching IMGT annotations. Most CMV-associated TCR beta chains appeared to be HLA-restricted in a later analysis, and the HLA associations seemed to be driven largely by CMV exposure. In vitro tests confirmed that a few of the cytomegalovirus-associated TCR beta chains recognize cytomegalovirus antigens. In a later analysis, 16,951 TCR beta sequences were associated with specific HLA alleles at a false discovery rate of 0.05. V-gene and J-gene trimming of TCR beta chains was associated with a missense DCLRE1C variant in a later genetic analysis, and the association was replicated in an independent cohort. Correlated functional status among segregating V segments might reflect linkage disequilibrium, but an unknown experimental factor could not be ruled out. A further reported finding was that TCR beta sequences accurately predicted the HLA-A and HLA-B alleles for most subjects in the first cohort. The classifier was reported to diagnose cytomegalovirus status with high specificity and sensitivity in both the original and validation cohorts. Because HLA typing was unavailable for some donors at each locus, only the typed subset was used in association tests. This cohort had only TCR beta chains sequenced, and the lack of alpha or paired-chain data limited which features could be detected.

The sample consisted of PBMCs. The clonotype was recovered from a male donor in good health and CMV-seropositive. The V and J segments used are TRBV7-9 and TRBJ2-1, and TRBD2 matches 8 of the central bases. The CDR3 here reads CASSVGLAYNEQFF. The DNA sequence is TGTGCCAGCAGCGTGGGACTAGCCTACAATGAGCAGTTCTTC.